Sequencing of this T cell receptor beta chain was carried out in a study of cytomegalovirus exposure and HLA in healthy donors (dated by TCRdb to about 2017). About the investigation overall: An earlier analysis of 587 of the donors reported approximately 280 Gb of sequence data and 117 million unique TCR beta sequences obtained from around 180 million T cells. A later genetic analysis took genome-wide SNP genotypes for about 65% of the 666 donors and used that subset as a discovery cohort. About five DR-DQ haplotypes were handled as single units for association and clustering because linkage in the cohort was strong. An early release that covered several hundred HLA-typed donors contained approximately 300 gigabases of sequencing data and 75 million to 100 million unique TCR sequences. Among 300 to 500 genotyped donors of the cohort, an average of about 220,000 unique TCR beta nucleotide sequences was sequenced per donor, of which about 19% were non-productive. The study was designed to test whether signatures of past pathogen exposure could be identified by cataloging public T cell receptors. A later analysis re-examined previously published TCR beta repertoires from more than 600 donors and added high-resolution HLA genotyping to investigate patterns of TCR occurrence. The study used immunosequencing to profile the T cell repertoires of approximately 650 subjects and linked those repertoires to cytomegalovirus serostatus. Both class I and class II loci were covered by HLA typing, at four-digit resolution. High-throughput TCR immunosequencing, statistical association of individual TCRs with disease status, and machine learning were combined to predict cytomegalovirus infection status. To decide whether each TCR beta V gene segment behaved as functional or pseudogenic, an earlier analysis of approximately 590 of the donors relied on high-throughput TCR beta sequencing. Every repertoire in the discovery cohort had been generated on one and the same sequencing platform. Donor age, sex, ethnicity and CMV serostatus were collected together with the repertoire data. Besides the first cohort of around 670 subjects, a separate validation cohort made up of 95 to 150 different subjects was used. Typing coverage varied by locus: about 620-630 donors for A, B, C, DRB1 and DQB1; more than 500 for DQA1; some 610 for DPA1; under 490 for DPB1. Of the roughly 390 genotyped donors, over 70% fell in the genetic ancestry cluster associated with self-reported Caucasian donors. The later analysis used no new phenotypic data to find candidate immune exposures, relying instead on TCR beta sequences and their occurrence across donors. Paper-wide results and their limitations: Sequencing depth was assumed to be roughly uniform across donors in the presence/absence analyses, though that assumption may not hold. In a later genetic analysis, a missense DCLRE1C variant was associated with V-gene and J-gene trimming of TCR beta chains, and the association was replicated in an independent cohort. Because some donors lacked HLA typing at each locus, the association tests relied only on the typed subset. When HLA alleles, especially DR and DQ, strongly co-occurred, attributing TCR associations to individual alleles was difficult. Most CMV-associated TCR beta chains appeared to be HLA-restricted in a later analysis, and the HLA associations seemed to be driven largely by CMV exposure. CMV serostatus was the only immune exposure information available for the cohort. In a later analysis, 16,951 TCR beta sequences were associated with specific HLA alleles at a false discovery rate of 0.05. A cluster of highly shared sequence variants was judged likely to be a technical artifact of the sequencing pipeline. In a later analysis, several top co-occurrence clusters were reported to appear linked to parvovirus B19, influenza, CMV and Epstein-Barr virus. Most TCR sequences were observed very rarely across donors, whereas some public TCRs were present in many individuals. Some IMGT-functional V segments, including TRBV6-2 and TRBV6-3, could not be distinguished by the 87-base-pair reads and were therefore excluded. In a later analysis, HLA-associated TCR beta chains showed more clonal expansion and lower generation probabilities than non-associated chains that were equally common. According to a later analysis, TCR association rates differed among HLA loci, with DRB1 alleles showing the most associated TCRs and HLA-C alleles showing the fewest. In vitro tests confirmed that three of the cytomegalovirus-associated TCR beta chains recognize cytomegalovirus antigens. In an earlier analysis of roughly 500 of the donors, most TCR beta V segments appeared in productive rearrangements about 90% or about 30% of the time, broadly matching IMGT annotations. Only TCR beta chains were sequenced in this cohort, and the absence of alpha or paired-chain data limited detectable features. Linkage disequilibrium might explain the correlated functional status among segregating V segments, but an unknown experimental factor could not be ruled out. The classifier was reported to diagnose cytomegalovirus status with high specificity and sensitivity in both the original and validation cohorts. The authors suggested that the approach could potentially be generalized to other disease states and immunological phenotypes. A total of around 150 TCR beta chains were listed by the study as associated with cytomegalovirus. The earlier analysis of a few hundred of the donors excluded approximately 15 rarely observed V segments, including chromosome 9 orphons, because counts were too low. A further reported finding was that TCR beta sequences accurately predicted the HLA-A and HLA-B alleles for most subjects in the first cohort. A later genetic analysis reported fewer N-insertions in productive TCRs among donors in an Asian-associated ancestry cluster than the 666-donor mean.

In total, around 600 healthy bone marrow donors made up the cohort. At the time of sampling, all cohort members were nominally healthy, though unrecorded immune exposures were likely present. The donor was CMV seropositive and belonged to the group of a few hundred seropositive cohort members. A peripheral blood sample was provided by each donor, and peripheral blood mononuclear cells were used for TCR beta sequencing. Genomic DNA extraction from the blood cell samples was performed with the Qiagen DNeasy Blood Extraction Kit. Library prep was done by the immunoSEQ multiplex PCR assay. The multiplex PCR relied on a mix of 60 forward primers for TCR Vbeta segments and 13 reverse primers for TCR Jbeta segments. Amplification of the CDR3 region of rearranged TCR beta genes was performed with a multiplex PCR assay on genomic DNA. On the Illumina HiSeq System, the amplified TCR beta libraries were sequenced as 87-base-pair reads. Regarding the original processing steps: In a later analysis, tens of millions of unique TCR beta chains were counted across the roughly 610 repertoires, and approximately 11 million of these chains were shared by at least two donors. A nearest-neighbor algorithm error-corrected the raw reads and collapsed the reads into unique sequences, merging closely related sequences to remove PCR and sequencing errors. Alignment of CDR3 sequences to IMGT reference sequences was used to assign V, D and J gene segments. For a sequence to be retained, a match of at least six nucleotides was required to both a V gene segment and a J gene segment. Rearrangements were classified as productive when the CDR3 lacked stop codons and remained in frame with V and J, and all other rearrangements were classified as non-productive. Following IMGT convention, CDR3 was defined as the stretch from the second conserved V-encoded cysteine to the conserved J-encoded phenylalanine. The earlier analysis of 587 of the donors excluded sequences that lacked an unambiguous match to a single V gene segment. An earlier analysis of some 500 of the donors classified V segments as functional when productive rearrangements were above 56.7% and as segregating when the standard deviation between donors was above 5%. To diagnose cytomegalovirus status from the catalog of TCR beta chain sequences, a statistical classification framework was built. In a later analysis, TCR nucleotide sequences were compared against IMGT/GENE-DB human TR gene sequences so that V and J genes could be assigned. The TCRdist pipeline was used in a later analysis to assign CDR3 sequences and most-parsimonious VDJ recombination scenarios. In a later analysis, each TCR beta chain was defined by its CDR3 amino acid sequence together with its V-gene family, and reads lacking a unique V-gene family were excluded. A later analysis removed over 500 highly shared, low-generation-probability nucleotide sequences to deal with suspected cross-contamination and a sequencing artifact. A later analysis calculated a clonal expansion index for each public chain from normalized within-repertoire ranks of inferred template counts. In a later analysis, generation probabilities were computed with a VDJ recombination model fitted to out-of-frame rearrangements, and the resulting probabilities were checked against IGoR. In a later analysis, hypergeometric tests were used to score TCR-TCR, TCR-HLA and TCR-CMV co-occurrence, with a repertoire-size bias correction applied to TCR pairs. In a later analysis, false discovery rates were estimated by permuting HLA or CMV assignments 20 times. A later analysis grouped co-occurring TCRs with DBSCAN, adding TCRdist sequence similarity when clustering within HLA-allele-positive subsets. Co-occurrence clustering excluded repertoires with fewer than 30,000 or more than 120,000 public chains, plus five with anomalous nucleotide sharing. What TCRdb holds here is the immuneACCESS table cut down to in-frame rearrangements. Part of the clones is not present; checked against another copy, under half of the missing clones reflect an unresolved V gene, and the others are unexplained. V and J calls plus clone size are reproduced from that table; the DNA served to infer D and trimming. The sample table holds roughly 170,000 clones, of which under 90% were seen once. The leading ten clones occupy approximately 6.8% of the sample.

In the case of this clone: It has no known antigen specificity. Per-base quality was not reported, and no clone a single base away is much larger than it.

For CDR1 and CDR2, the germline V gene lists SQVTM and ANQGSEA. V and J are trimmed by 2 bases and 12 bases, and the gene matches miss 5 bases of the junction. Including cysteine and phenylalanine, the CDR3 has 11 amino acids. The sequence is cut down to CDR3 DNA, 33 bases in frame from base 1. The sequence links TRBV29-1 to TRBJ1-2; TRBD1 fits 8 bases in the junction. The receptor was derived from a man under 40 in good health and CMV-seropositive. Material for sequencing was PBMCs. Read as DNA, the sequence is TGCAGCGTTGAATCAGGGGGCGTGAACACCTTC. Its translation is CSVESGGVNTF.